This passage covers 9 T cell receptor beta chains from one sample sequenced in a study of read filtering for tumor transcriptome and immune sequencing (TCRdb year 2020). Data came from an Illumina HiSeq 4000. The Immunoverse kit was used to build TCR libraries from roughly 370 ng RNA, with molecular barcoded adaptors covering alpha/delta and beta/gamma chains. The public reads were reprocessed in TCRdb via fastp at Q25 and MiXCR, keeping in-frame beta chains. Each entry merges the rows of one CDR3 protein and shows their most common DNA and genes. The sample table holds tens of thousands of distinct CDR3 sequences, of which more than 11% were seen once. The top ten constitute around 43% of the sample. The sequenced material came from a population of CD138-negative cells sorted from bone marrow. In light of the paper, this sample's cell subset or site label describes: bone marrow mononuclear cells depleted of CD138+ plasma/myeloma cells by negative magnetic selection. Receptors were obtained from a donor over 35 with multiple myeloma.

This clonotype was seen ten or more times. The chain uses TRBV5-4 and TRBJ2-1; D unclear. CDR1 and CDR2 (germline): SGHNT, YYREEE (reference sequence). Trimming stripped 1 base from V and 5 bases from J, with 10 bases between. The CDR3 consists of 14 residues. The CDR3 region is CASSLISPDNEQFF. The DNA of the CDR3 is TGTGCCAGCAGCTTGATCTCTCCCGACAATGAGCAGTTCTTC.

The chain links TRBV12-3 or TRBV12-4 to TRBJ2-2; D perhaps matches TRBD1 (5 bases). CDR3 length equals 13 residues. In DNA form, the CDR3 reads TGTGCGGGGCAGGTCGCGAACACCGGGGAGCTGTTTTTT. Its protein product is CAGQVANTGELFF.

This clonotype was observed many times. The rearrangement links TRBV7-2 to TRBJ2-1, with 9 bases fitting TRBD2. Germline CDR1 is SGHTA and CDR2 is FQGNSA. Trimming removed 5 bases from V and 6 bases from J; junction bases left unmatched: 11. This CDR3 spans 16 amino acids. The CDR3 spells CASSKPPGLATNEQFF. The CDR3 region has the DNA TGTGCCAGCAGCAAACCGCCGGGACTAGCAACCAATGAGCAGTTCTTC. Complete variable domain (other parts from reference TRBV7-2 and TRBJ2-1): GAGVSQSPSNKVTEKGKDVELRCDPISGHTALYWYRQSLGQGLEFLIYFQGNSAPDKSGLPSDRFSAERTGGSVSTLTIQRTQQEDSAVYLCASSKPPGLATNEQFFGPGTRLTVL.

Remarks on this clonotype: A far larger clone is off by one base, so a read error is likely. The J gene is TRBJ2-7, the V gene TRBV11-3; D unresolved. Looked up from germline, CDR1 is SGHNT and CDR2 is YENEEA. The CDR3 has 14 amino acids. For the CDR3, the DNA is TGTCCCAGCAGCCCCAGCGCGAGCTCCTACGAGCAGTACTTC. This gives the protein CPSSPSASSYEQYF.

In its sample, this clonotype was seen a few times. The chain combines TRBV3-1 with TRBJ1-2; D not resolved. The V end was cut by 3 bases, the J end by 0 bases, with 8 bases between. CDR3 length: 14 amino acids. From germline, CDR1 is LGHDT and CDR2 YNNKEL (reference sequence). The CDR3, as DNA: TGTGCCAGCAGCCACTCCGGGGCTAACTATGGCTACACCTTC. Residues: CASSHSGANYGYTF.

This clonotype was counted many times. The chain couples TRBV5-1 to TRBJ2-3; D is undetermined. The V end lost 3 bases, the J end lost 0 bases, and 14 bases lay between the germline ends. CDR1 and CDR2 (germline): SGHRS, YFSETQ. The CDR3 is 16 residues long. The CDR3 DNA is TGCGCCAGCAGCTCTGCTCAGCAAACTAGCACAGATACGCAGTATTTT. Translating gives CASSSAQQTSTDTQYF.

This clonotype has at least ten counts. The chain recombines TRBV18 with TRBJ2-1; tentatively, D is TRBD1 (6 bases). The CDR3 length is 14 residues. Germline CDR1 KGHSH, CDR2 LQKENI. V was clipped by 1 base and J by 3 bases, with 7 bases between them. DNA of the CDR3: TGTGCCAGCTCACCACAGGGGGACTACAATGAGCAGTTCTTC. It is translated as CASSPQGDYNEQFF.

This rearrangement joins TRBV9 to TRBJ1-1; no clear D gene. The DNA end lines up better with TRBJ1-6; the J call may be wrong. This CDR3 spans 12 amino acids. In germline, CDR1 is SGDLS, CDR2 YYNGEE. CDR3 DNA: TGTGCCAGTGGAGCCTCTAGCTCGCCCCTCCACTTT. It translates to CASGASSSPLHF.

In this sample, this clonotype turned up many times. This chain uses TRBV11-3 with TRBJ2-3; the match to TRBD2 covers 9 bases. The CDR3 is 15 residues long. Per the germline V gene, CDR1 is SGHNT and CDR2 is YENEEA. The J segment lost 5 bases and the V segment lost 0 bases, leaving 3 bases of the junction unmatched. The DNA for the CDR3 is TGTGCCAGCAGCTTAGAGCTAGCGGGAAAAGATACGCAGTATTTT. Protein sequence: CASSLELAGKDTQYF. Combining the CDR3 with reference TRBV11-3 and TRBJ2-3 gives the whole variable domain EAGVVQSPRYKIIEKKQPVAFWCNPISGHNTLYWYLQNLGQGPELLIRYENEEAVDDSQLPKDRFSAERLKGVDSTLKIQPAELGDSAVYLCASSLELAGKDTQYFGPGTRLTVL.